This T cell receptor (beta chain) came from a study of shared clonotypes between healthy human individuals. For this clone: What it recognizes is unknown.

Findings and limits, study-wide: Sorted-subset sequencing was shown by rarefaction to be incomplete despite large depth. In contrast to clonotypes shared by all four donors, non-shared clonotypes had lower generation probabilities.

V lost 5 bases, J lost 7 bases, and 7 bases stayed unmatched. The CDR3 sequence is 14 residues long. Germline values: CDR1 SNHLY, CDR2 FYNNEI. Each cell subset's genomic DNA was divided evenly among several immunoSEQ plates. Sequencing used immunoSEQ multiplex PCR; TCRdb keeps in-frame clones, though not all of them. The data contain 2 million to 2.5 million clones, 80% to 95% of them singletons. CD4+ cells yielded CD45RA+ naive and CD45RA-negative memory subsets. V and J are TRBV2 and TRBJ2-3; 9 bases agree with TRBD2. Sequences were obtained from naive CD4+ T cells from PBMCs. Specified subset: CD45RA+ positively selected. The source is a man aged 18 to 29 in good health. Some clones in this sample may be carry-over from other donors' samples. This CDR3 is CASSSAGGGNTQYF. CDR3 in DNA: TGTGCCAGCAGTTCGGCGGGAGGGGGAAATACGCAGTATTTT.